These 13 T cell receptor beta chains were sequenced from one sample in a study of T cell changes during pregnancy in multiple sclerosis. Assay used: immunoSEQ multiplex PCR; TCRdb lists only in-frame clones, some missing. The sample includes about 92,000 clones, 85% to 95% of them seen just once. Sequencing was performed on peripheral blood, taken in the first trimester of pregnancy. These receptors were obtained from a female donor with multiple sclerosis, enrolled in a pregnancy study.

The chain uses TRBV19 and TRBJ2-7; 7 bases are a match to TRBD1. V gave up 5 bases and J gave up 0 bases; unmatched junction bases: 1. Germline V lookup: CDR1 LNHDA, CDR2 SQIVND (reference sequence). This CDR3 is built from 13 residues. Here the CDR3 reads CASSGTVSYEQYF. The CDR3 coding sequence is TGTGCCAGTAGTGGGACAGTCTCCTACGAGCAGTACTTC.

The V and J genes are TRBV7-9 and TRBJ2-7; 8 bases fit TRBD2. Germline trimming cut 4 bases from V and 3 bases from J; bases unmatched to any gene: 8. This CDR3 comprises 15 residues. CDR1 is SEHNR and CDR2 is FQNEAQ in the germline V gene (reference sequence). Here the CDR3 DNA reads TGTGCCAGCAGCTCAAGGACTAGCCCCCACTACGAGCAGTACTTC. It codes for CASSSRTSPHYEQYF.

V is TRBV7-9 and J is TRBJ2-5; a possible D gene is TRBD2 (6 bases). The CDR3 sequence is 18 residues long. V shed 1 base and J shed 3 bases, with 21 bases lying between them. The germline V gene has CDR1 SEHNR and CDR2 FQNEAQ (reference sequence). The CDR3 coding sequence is TGTGCCAGCAGCTTAGTCGGGACTCTTGGGGTTGCGGAAGAGACCCAGTACTTC. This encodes CASSLVGTLGVAEETQYF.

CDR3 DNA: TGTGCCACCAGCGGCTATTCGGGGGAGATGAATGAGCAGTTCTTC. Its translation is CATSGYSGEMNEQFF. The chain couples TRBV15 to TRBJ2-1, with D possibly TRBD2 on 6 matching bases. The length of the CDR3 is 15 residues. CDR1 and CDR2 from the germline V gene are LNHNV and YYDKDF (reference sequence). V lost 5 bases and J 7 bases, leaving 18 bases between the germline ends.

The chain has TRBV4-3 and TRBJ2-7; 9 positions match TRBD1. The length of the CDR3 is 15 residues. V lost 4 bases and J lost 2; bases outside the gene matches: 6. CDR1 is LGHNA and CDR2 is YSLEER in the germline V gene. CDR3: CASSRTTGGTYEQYF. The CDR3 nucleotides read TGCGCCAGCAGCCGAACGACAGGGGGAACCTACGAGCAGTACTTC.

This CDR3 is CASGIQGPRTEAFF. DNA of the CDR3: TGTGCCAGCGGGATCCAGGGCCCCCGCACTGAAGCTTTCTTT. V gene TRBV5-4 combines with J gene TRBJ1-1, with a possible D match to TRBD1 (5 bases). The V gene's germline CDR1 is SGHNT and CDR2 YYREEE (reference sequence). This CDR3 spans 14 amino acids. With 7 bases removed from V and 4 bases from J, the gap between germline ends came to 17 bases.

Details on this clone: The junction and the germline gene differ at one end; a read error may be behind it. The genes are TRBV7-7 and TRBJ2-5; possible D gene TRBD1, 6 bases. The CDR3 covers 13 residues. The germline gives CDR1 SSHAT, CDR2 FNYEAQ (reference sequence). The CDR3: CASSLPGHKTQYF. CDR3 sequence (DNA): TGTGCTAGCAGCTTACCGGGACATAAGACCCAGTACTTC.

The CDR3 region is CASRPTGNEQFF. The CDR3 coding sequence is TGTGCCAGCAGACCGACAGGGAATGAGCAGTTCTTC. This chain links TRBV6-6 with TRBJ2-1, with 7 bases lining up with TRBD1. With 6 bases clipped from V and 7 bases from J, the junction kept 3 bases outside the gene matches. Germline V gene sequence: CDR1 MNHNY, CDR2 SVGAGI (reference sequence). The length of the CDR3 is 12 residues.

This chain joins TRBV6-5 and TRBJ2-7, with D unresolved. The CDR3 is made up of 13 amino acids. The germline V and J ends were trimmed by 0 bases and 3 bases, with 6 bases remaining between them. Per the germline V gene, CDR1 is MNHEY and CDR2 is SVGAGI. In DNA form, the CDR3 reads TGTGCCAGCAGTTACTCCACCGGCTACGAGCAGTACTTC. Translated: CASSYSTGYEQYF.

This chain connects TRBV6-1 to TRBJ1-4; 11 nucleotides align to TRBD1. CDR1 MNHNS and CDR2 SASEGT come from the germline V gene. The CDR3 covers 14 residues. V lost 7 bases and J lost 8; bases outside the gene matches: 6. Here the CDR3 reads CASIADRGREKLFF. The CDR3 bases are TGTGCCAGCATAGCGGACAGGGGGCGGGAAAAACTGTTTTTT.

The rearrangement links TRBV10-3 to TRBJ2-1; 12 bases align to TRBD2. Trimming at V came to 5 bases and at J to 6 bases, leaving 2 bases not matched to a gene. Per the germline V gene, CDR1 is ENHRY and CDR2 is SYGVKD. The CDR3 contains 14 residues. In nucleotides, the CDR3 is TGTGCCATCAGTCCGACTAGCGGGAGCAATGAGCAGTTCTTC. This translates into CAISPTSGSNEQFF.

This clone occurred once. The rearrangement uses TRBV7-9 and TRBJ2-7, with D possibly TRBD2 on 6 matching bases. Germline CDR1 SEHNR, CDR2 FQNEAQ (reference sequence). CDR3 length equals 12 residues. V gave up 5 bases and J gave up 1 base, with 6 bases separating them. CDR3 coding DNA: TGTGCCAGCAGCCGGGGGTCCTACGAGCAGTACTTC. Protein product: CASSRGSYEQYF.

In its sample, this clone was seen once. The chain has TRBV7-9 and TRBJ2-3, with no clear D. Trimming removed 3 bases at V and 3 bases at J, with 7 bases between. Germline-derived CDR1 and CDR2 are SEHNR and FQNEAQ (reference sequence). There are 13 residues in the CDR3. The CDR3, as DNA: TGTGCCAGCAGCTTTAGCTATACAGATACGCAGTATTTT. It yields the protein CASSFSYTDTQYF.